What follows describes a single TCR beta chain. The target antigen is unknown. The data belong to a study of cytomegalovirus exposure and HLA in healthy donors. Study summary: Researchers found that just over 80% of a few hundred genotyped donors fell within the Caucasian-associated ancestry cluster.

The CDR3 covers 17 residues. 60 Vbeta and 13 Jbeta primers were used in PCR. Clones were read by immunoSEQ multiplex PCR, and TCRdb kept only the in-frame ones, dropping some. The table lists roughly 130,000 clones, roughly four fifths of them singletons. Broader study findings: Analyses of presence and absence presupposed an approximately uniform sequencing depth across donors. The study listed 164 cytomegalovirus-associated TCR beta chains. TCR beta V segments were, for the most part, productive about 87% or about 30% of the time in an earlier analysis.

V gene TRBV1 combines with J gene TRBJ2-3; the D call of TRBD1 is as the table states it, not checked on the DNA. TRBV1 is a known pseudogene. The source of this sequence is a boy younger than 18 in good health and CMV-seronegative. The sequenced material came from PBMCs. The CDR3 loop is CTSSQDRLGQGKHTQYF. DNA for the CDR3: TGCACCAGCAGCCAAGATCGACTAGGACAGGGTAAACATACGCAGTATTTT.